This record covers a single TCR beta chain. Its target is unknown. Unique molecular identifiers were built into the TCR beta cDNA libraries. TCRdb called the PCR reads again in MiXCR, with one record for every CDR3 protein. This table holds about 820,000 distinct CDR3 sequences, approximately 53% found once. The source of the sample is a study of post-analysis software for immune sequencing data. The study, taken as a whole, reports: TRBV5-6, TRBV5-1 and TRBV20-1 were among four to six TRBV segments more frequent in patients than controls.

CDR1 is SGHRS and CDR2 is YFSETQ in the germline V gene. CDR3 size: 14 residues. V gave up 3 bases and J gave up 7 bases, with 13 bases separating them. The sequencing sample was made of blood. The receptor's source is a girl aged 10 to 17 with multiple sclerosis. The gene calls are TRBV5-1 and TRBJ2-2; D tentatively fits TRBD1 or TRBD2 (7 bases each). In DNA form, the CDR3 reads TGCGCCAGCAGCTGGGAGGGGGCGATCGGGGAGCTGTTTTTT. Translated, it gives CASSWEGAIGELFF.